The next 24 T cell receptor beta chains were all read from a single sample in a study of OX40 agonist ivuxolimab in advanced cancers. Profiled with immunoSEQ multiplex PCR; TCRdb holds only in-frame clones, not every one. The sample has fewer than 90,000 clones; 91% are singletons. The source material was CD4+ or CD8+ T cells sorted from blood, sampled in a trial of the OX40 agonist ivuxolimab. Receptors originate from an adult with an advanced solid tumor such as melanoma, head and neck, liver or kidney cancer.

This sequence joins TRBV5-1 and TRBJ2-7, with 11 nucleotides matching TRBD2. The CDR3 has 15 residues. Germline CDR1 and CDR2: SGHRS and YFSETQ. The trim removed 4 bases at V and 4 bases at J, leaving 7 bases unmatched. CDR3 bases: TGCGCCAGCAGCAAGACTAGCGGGAAGGTATACGAGCAGTACTTC. Its translation is CASSKTSGKVYEQYF. Together with reference TRBV5-1 and TRBJ2-7, the CDR3 gives the full variable domain: KAGVTQTPRYLIKTRGQQVTLSCSPISGHRSVSWYQQTPGQGLQFLFEYFSETQRNKGNFPGRFSGRQFSNSRSEMNVSTLELGDSALYLCASSKTSGKVYEQYFGPGTRLTVT.

The V and J genes are TRBV2 and TRBJ2-1; 9 bases map to TRBD2. The CDR3 is 15 residues long. With V trimmed by 7 bases and J by 7 bases, 11 bases remained unmatched. Germline CDR1 is SNHLY and CDR2 is FYNNEI. CDR3 nucleotide sequence: TGTGCCAGCACCCCCCGGGGACTAGCTCGGAATGAGCAGTTCTTC. Translation gives CASTPRGLARNEQFF.

This chain connects TRBV28 to TRBJ2-2; D is unclear. The germline V gene has CDR1 MDHEN and CDR2 SYDVKM. The CDR3 has 14 amino acids. V lost 8 bases and J 7 bases, leaving 17 bases between the germline ends. This CDR3 reads CASSPAGLNGELFF. In DNA, the CDR3 is TGTGCCAGCTCCCCCGCTGGGCTGAACGGGGAGCTGTTTTTT. The whole variable domain, filled in from reference TRBV28 and TRBJ2-2, reads DVKVTQSSRYLVKRTGEKVFLECVQDMDHENMFWYRQDPGLGLRLIYFSYDVKMKEKGDIPEGYSVSREKKERFSLILESASTNQTSMYLCASSPAGLNGELFFGEGSRLTVL.

V is TRBV28 and J is TRBJ2-1, with D possibly being TRBD2 (6 bases). The CDR3 consists of 15 residues. Germline values: CDR1 MDHEN, CDR2 SYDVKM. V lost 4 bases, J lost 11 bases, and 21 bases lay in between. Written as DNA, the CDR3 is TGTGCCAGCAGTTCTCGTTCGGAGGGAGAGGGTAAGCAGTTCTTC. This encodes CASSSRSEGEGKQFF.

This clone was seen only once. The gene calls are TRBV19 and TRBJ2-1; 9 bases are a match to TRBD2. The CDR3 runs 15 residues. V trimming: 1 base; J trimming: 9 bases; junction bases outside the gene matches: 7. Germline V gene sequence: CDR1 LNHDA, CDR2 SQIVND (reference sequence). The CDR3 DNA reads TGTGCCAGTAGTATAGTAGGCGGGAGGGCCGGTGAGCAGTTCTTC. It codes for CASSIVGGRAGEQFF.

This clone was seen just once. The chain links TRBV10-2 to TRBJ1-5; possible D gene TRBD1, 6 bases. This CDR3 is 14 amino acids long. CDR1 and CDR2 (germline): WSHSY, SAAADI. V was trimmed by 7 bases and J by 0 bases, leaving 10 bases between them. The CDR3 here is CASKDSYSNQPQHF. In DNA form, the CDR3 reads TGCGCCAGCAAGGACAGCTATAGCAATCAGCCCCAGCATTTT.

The chain joins TRBV5-1 to TRBJ2-3; no firm D call. CDR3 length equals 15 residues. Trimming took off 0 bases at V and 2 bases at J, with 10 bases between the two ends. CDR1 and CDR2 from the germline V gene are SGHRS and YFSETQ. The CDR3 spells CASSLGTYSTDTQYF. The DNA of the CDR3 is TGCGCCAGCAGCTTGGGGACCTACTCCACAGATACGCAGTATTTT.

The chain recombines TRBV5-1 with TRBJ2-5, with 7 bases that match TRBD2. The CDR3 is made up of 15 amino acids. V was clipped by 0 bases and J by 5 bases; unmatched bases: 7. Germline CDR1 reads SGHRS; CDR2 reads YFSETQ. CDR3 DNA sequence: TGCGCCAGCAGCTTGGCCATCGGGGGGTCGGAGACCCAGTACTTC. It is translated as CASSLAIGGSETQYF.

The chain uses TRBV18 and TRBJ2-5; D may be TRBD2 (5 bases). Per the germline V gene, CDR1 is KGHSH and CDR2 is LQKENI. The CDR3 extends over 14 amino acids. Trimming removed 3 bases from V and 2 bases from J, with 10 bases in between. CDR3 sequence: CASSPERLQETQYF. CDR3 sequence (DNA): TGTGCCAGCTCACCCGAGCGGTTACAAGAGACCCAGTACTTC.

The chain has TRBV28 and TRBJ2-3; 13 positions match TRBD2. The CDR3 runs to 18 residues. The V gene end was trimmed by 5 bases and the J gene end by 0 bases; junction bases not matched to a gene: 8. Germline V CDR1 and CDR2: MDHEN, SYDVKM. This CDR3 is CASSPSGLAGYSTDTQYF. Here the CDR3 DNA reads TGTGCCAGCAGTCCCTCGGGACTAGCGGGATACAGCACAGATACGCAGTATTTT.

This chain uses TRBV28 with TRBJ2-6; D call uncertain. The V end lost 4 bases, the J end lost 4 bases, and 14 bases lay between the germline ends. The germline V gene has CDR1 MDHEN and CDR2 SYDVKM. There are 16 residues in the CDR3. CDR3 region: CASSSPRGSGANVLTF. The CDR3 DNA reads TGTGCCAGCAGTTCGCCCCGTGGTTCGGGGGCCAACGTCCTGACTTTC.

This rearrangement joins TRBV7-9 to TRBJ2-7; 14 nucleotides match TRBD2. The V segment lost 5 bases and the J segment 3 bases; nucleotides outside the gene matches: 3. The CDR3 extends over 15 amino acids. From germline, CDR1 is SEHNR and CDR2 FQNEAQ (reference sequence). The CDR3 DNA follows: TGTGCCAGCAGCATGGGACTAGCGGGAGTCTACGAGCAGTACTTC. Its protein is CASSMGLAGVYEQYF.

V and J are TRBV28 and TRBJ1-3, with 10 bases lining up with TRBD1. V shed 6 bases, J shed 8 bases, and the junction held 7 bases outside the gene matches. The CDR3 contains 14 residues. CDR1 is MDHEN and CDR2 is SYDVKM in the germline V gene. Here the CDR3 reads CASSPWTGGYTIYF. In nucleotides, the CDR3 is TGTGCCAGCAGCCCATGGACAGGGGGGTACACCATATATTTT.

This rearrangement joins TRBV28 to TRBJ1-5, with a possible D match to TRBD1 (6 bases). Germline V gene data show CDR1 as MDHEN and CDR2 as SYDVKM. The CDR3 extends over 15 amino acids. V was shortened by 7 bases and J by 9 bases, with 22 bases between the two germline ends. In DNA form, the CDR3 reads TGTGCCAGCATCCTGAGGGGGGTAGTCAGTGGGCCCCAGCATTTT. Amino acid sequence: CASILRGVVSGPQHF.

The chain employs TRBV9 and TRBJ2-7, with 8 bases aligning to TRBD1. The CDR3 loop spans 15 amino acids. CDR1 and CDR2 from the germline V gene are SGDLS and YYNGEE. J lost 0 bases, V lost 3 bases, and 5 bases had no gene match. CDR3 nucleotides: TGTGCCAGCAGCGCTGGACAGGGCTTCTCCTACGAGCAGTACTTC. Its protein product is CASSAGQGFSYEQYF.

The chain combines TRBV19 with TRBJ2-1; 11 nucleotides agree with TRBD2. The germline V gene encodes CDR1 LNHDA and CDR2 SQIVND (reference sequence). The J segment lost 4 bases and the V segment lost 2 bases, leaving 4 bases of the junction unmatched. There are 16 residues in the CDR3. The chain's CDR3 is CASSISGTSGYNEQFF. For the CDR3, the DNA is TGTGCCAGTAGTATATCCGGGACTAGCGGTTACAATGAGCAGTTCTTC. Full variable domain (outside the CDR3, taken from reference TRBV19 and TRBJ2-1): DGGITQSPKYLFRKEGQNVTLSCEQNLNHDAMYWYRQDPGQGLRLIYYSQIVNDFQKGDIAEGYSVSREKKESFPLTVTSAQKNPTAFYLCASSISGTSGYNEQFFGPGTRLTVL.

The CDR3 loop reads CSVMWLAGDEQYF. For the CDR3, the DNA is TGCAGCGTAATGTGGCTAGCGGGAGATGAGCAGTACTTC. V and J are TRBV29-1 and TRBJ2-7; 10 bases are shared with TRBD2. Germline CDR1 and CDR2: SQVTM and ANQGSEA. Trimming cost V 6 bases and J 7 bases; bases outside gene matches: 9. The CDR3 loop spans 13 amino acids.

V is TRBV2 and J is TRBJ2-5; D not certain. CDR3 size: 11 residues. V gave up 7 bases and J gave up 5 bases, with 8 bases separating them. The germline gives CDR1 SNHLY, CDR2 FYNNEI. The CDR3 loop reads CASTEWETQYF. The CDR3 DNA follows: TGTGCCAGCACCGAGTGGGAGACCCAGTACTTC.

This sequence joins TRBV4-3 and TRBJ2-7; TRBD2 aligns across 10 bases. CDR3 length: 15 residues. The V gene's germline CDR1 is LGHNA and CDR2 YSLEER. Germline trimming cut 4 bases from V and 6 bases from J; bases unmatched to any gene: 9. CDR3 protein: CASSLTVLAGREQYF. In DNA, the CDR3 is TGCGCCAGCAGCCTAACGGTACTAGCGGGACGCGAGCAGTACTTC.

The V gene is TRBV6-6, the J gene TRBJ2-1; D ambiguous. CDR1 is MNHNY and CDR2 is SVGAGI in the germline V gene (reference sequence). V lost 4 bases and J lost 8, with 12 bases in between. The CDR3 has 13 residues. The CDR3 reads CASSSPDVYEQFF. As DNA, the CDR3 is TGTGCCAGCAGTTCCCCGGACGTCTATGAGCAGTTCTTC.

A word on this clone: The junction departs from germline at one end; a sequencing error may be responsible. This chain links TRBV7-7 with TRBJ2-5; a possible D gene is TRBD1 (5 bases). Germline V gene data show CDR1 as SSHAT and CDR2 as FNYEAQ (reference sequence). The CDR3 is made up of 14 amino acids. The CDR3 nucleotides read TGTGCTAGCAGCTTAGGTGGGGCCGGGGAGACCCAGTACTTC. This sequence encodes CASSLGGAGETQYF.

The chain couples TRBV6-7 to TRBJ1-4; 7 nucleotides match TRBD1. Being an ORF, TRBV6-7 has a function that is uncertain. This CDR3 has 13 residues. V was pared by 7 bases and J by 5 bases, with 4 bases of the junction left unmatched. The CDR3 nucleotides read TGTGCCAGCAACACAGGGGTCAATGAAAAACTGTTTTTT. As protein: CASNTGVNEKLFF.

This chain uses TRBV11-2 with TRBJ2-7; 7 bases agree with TRBD2. The ends lost 2 bases at V and 1 base at J; junction bases unmatched: 5. Looked up from germline, CDR1 is SGHAT and CDR2 is FQNNGV. CDR3 size: 15 residues. CDR3 amino acids: CASSLHGLGSYEQYF. The CDR3 region has the DNA TGTGCCAGCAGCTTACACGGACTAGGTTCCTACGAGCAGTACTTC. The full variable domain, its missing parts supplied by reference TRBV11-2 and TRBJ2-7, is EAGVAQSPRYKIIEKRQSVAFWCNPISGHATLYWYQQILGQGPKLLIQFQNNGVVDDSQLPKDRFSAERLKGVDSTLKIQPAKLEDSAVYLCASSLHGLGSYEQYFGPGTRLTVT.

V gene TRBV30 combines with J gene TRBJ2-5; 7 bases agree with TRBD1. The V gene end was trimmed by 4 bases and the J gene end by 5 bases; junction bases not matched to a gene: 4. Germline lookup yields CDR1 GTSNPN and CDR2 SVGIG (reference sequence). This CDR3 region has 12 residues. For the CDR3, the DNA is TGTGCCTGGAAGGGGGCGCGGGAGACCCAGTACTTC. Translated: CAWKGARETQYF. Drawing the rest from reference TRBV30 and TRBJ2-5, the complete variable domain is SQTIHQWPATLVQPVGSPLSLECTVEGTSNPNLYWYRQAAGRGLQLLFYSVGIGQISSEVPQNLSASRPQDRQFILSSKKLLLSDSGFYLCAWKGARETQYFGPGTRLLVL.